Sequencing of this T cell receptor (beta chain) was carried out in a study of beta chain features in type 1 diabetes. Findings of the study overall: In all four CD4+ subsets, TCRB CDR3 length was significantly, moderately reduced in type 1 diabetes.

The J segment lost 4 bases and the V segment lost 6 bases, leaving 10 bases of the junction unmatched. The CDR3 length is 16 residues. Per the germline V gene, CDR1 is SNHLY and CDR2 is FYNNEI. The sample holds a few counts of this clone. Its matching antigen is unknown. The investigators reverse transcribed all of the isolated RNA, so they sequenced expressed TCRB transcripts. Clones were sequenced by immunoSEQ multiplex PCR, and TCRdb holds only the in-frame ones, with some missing. The sample lists approximately 170,000 clones; about 7.9% were seen once. The chain has TRBV2 and TRBJ1-4, with 8 bases aligning to TRBD1. The sequencing input was central memory CD4+ T cells from blood. The TCR sequence derives from a man between 18 and 35 years old with type 1 diabetes. The chain's CDR3 is CASRTPGTGRNEKLFF. The CDR3 DNA sequence: TGTGCCAGCAGGACCCCCGGGACAGGCCGTAATGAAAAACTGTTTTTT.